Presented here are 17 T cell receptor beta chains from one specimen sequenced in a study of cytomegalovirus exposure and HLA in healthy donors. The PCR employed 60 Vbeta primers together with 13 Jbeta primers. TCRdb's table, derived via immunoSEQ multiplex PCR, lists solely in-frame clones and lacks some. The sample lists about 140,000 clones; roughly 80% were seen once. Sequencing input: PBMCs. The receptors were sampled from a woman in her forties or fifties in good health and CMV-seropositive.

V is TRBV7-2 and J is TRBJ1-3; D perhaps matches TRBD1 (6 bases). V dropped 0 bases and J dropped 3 bases, with 6 bases sitting between them. Germline V gives CDR1 SGHTA, CDR2 FQGNSA. This CDR3 is 14 amino acids long. This CDR3 is CASSLARGGNTIYF. CDR3 sequence (DNA): TGTGCCAGCAGCTTAGCCAGGGGTGGAAACACCATATATTTT.

The rearrangement joins TRBV7-3 to TRBJ1-2; D is possibly TRBD1 (6 bases). CDR1 and CDR2 from the germline V gene are SGHTA and FQGTGA. With 3 bases removed from V and 3 bases from J, the gap between germline ends came to 11 bases. The CDR3 loop spans 14 amino acids. CDR3 bases: TGTGCCAGCAGCTTGACACAGGGTTACTATGGCTACACCTTC. Encoded protein: CASSLTQGYYGYTF.

V is TRBV27 and J is TRBJ2-3; 11 positions agree with TRBD2. The germline V gene has CDR1 MNHEY and CDR2 SMNVEV (reference sequence). Unmatched junction bases numbered 7, after V lost 4 bases and J lost 7 bases. This CDR3 region has 15 residues. The CDR3: CASSSLSGGANTQYF. Here the CDR3 DNA reads TGTGCCAGCAGTTCACTTAGCGGGGGGGCCAATACGCAGTATTTT.

V is TRBV2 and J is TRBJ1-2; D remains ambiguous. V lost 3 bases and J 7 bases, leaving 6 bases between the germline ends. This CDR3 is 11 amino acids long. Germline V gene lookup returns CDR1 SNHLY and CDR2 FYNNEI. The CDR3 bases are TGTGCCAGCAGTGATAATAGTGGCTACACCTTC. As protein: CASSDNSGYTF. Together with reference TRBV2 and TRBJ1-2, the CDR3 gives the full variable domain: EPEVTQTPSHQVTQMGQEVILRCVPISNHLYFYWYRQILGQKVEFLVSFYNNEISEKSEIFDDQFSVERPDGSNFTLKIRSTKLEDSAMYFCASSDNSGYTFGSGTRLTVV.

This clone appeared a few times. This chain links TRBV28 with TRBJ1-2, with 7 bases fitting TRBD1. Germline trimming cut 6 bases from V and 6 bases from J; bases unmatched to any gene: 7. The CDR3 runs 13 residues. CDR1 is MDHEN and CDR2 is SYDVKM in the germline V gene. The CDR3 coding sequence is TGTGCCAGCAGGGGAACCGGGACAGATGGCTACACCTTC. Translating gives CASRGTGTDGYTF.

The chain has TRBV6-1 and TRBJ2-5, with D possibly matching TRBD2 (7 bases). The V gene's germline CDR1 is MNHNS and CDR2 SASEGT. Trimming shortened V by 6 bases and J by 4 bases, and 15 bases separated the two germline ends. CDR3 size: 14 residues. Here the CDR3 DNA reads TGTGCCAGCAGAGAGGGGGGGTCAAGAGAGACCCAGTACTTC. It is translated as CASREGGSRETQYF.

The CDR3 DNA follows: TGTGCCAGCAGCTTGGGAGGTAGCCCTACCACAGATACGCAGTATTTT. Its protein product is CASSLGGSPTTDTQYF. The chain links TRBV5-4 to TRBJ2-3; D gene ambiguous. The CDR3 runs to 16 residues. Germline assignment: CDR1 SGHNT and CDR2 YYREEE (reference sequence). Trimming cost V 0 bases and J 2 bases, with 13 bases left between them.

The CDR3 DNA reads as TGTGCCAGCAGCTTAGTTAGGTCGGCAGCGGGCTCTGGAAACACCATATATTTT. This translates into CASSLVRSAAGSGNTIYF. The rearrangement joins TRBV7-6 to TRBJ1-3; no definite D call. V gave up 1 base and J gave up 0 bases, with 16 bases separating them. CDR1 SGHVS and CDR2 FNYEAQ come from the germline V gene. The CDR3 has 18 amino acids.

This clone was observed once. V gene TRBV7-9 combines with J gene TRBJ2-5; no firm D call. The J call may not be correct, given that the DNA end is closer to TRBJ2-7. Germline loops: CDR1 SEHNR, CDR2 FQNEAQ (reference sequence). The CDR3 extends over 15 amino acids. CDR3 in amino acids: CASSPAPGNSYEQYF. For the CDR3, the DNA is TGTGCCAGCAGCCCAGCTCCAGGAAACTCCTACGAGCAGTACTTC.

The CDR3: CASSITGEADTQYF. The CDR3 DNA reads as TGTGCCAGCAGCATTACGGGAGAGGCAGATACGCAGTATTTT. The chain couples TRBV11-2 to TRBJ2-3; tentatively, D is TRBD2 (6 bases). Per the germline V gene, CDR1 is SGHAT and CDR2 is FQNNGV. V lost 5 bases, J lost 4 bases, and 13 bases lay in between. This CDR3 region has 14 residues.

V gene TRBV4-1 combines with J gene TRBJ1-4, with D uncertain. Germline CDR1 is MGHRA and CDR2 is YSYEKL. The CDR3 is 16 amino acids. V lost 0 bases and J 0 bases, leaving 8 bases between the germline ends. This CDR3 reads CASSQDLFATNEKLFF. For the CDR3, the DNA is TGCGCCAGCAGCCAAGATTTATTTGCAACTAATGAAAAACTGTTTTTT.

This chain uses TRBV19 with TRBJ2-7, with D possibly being TRBD2 (6 bases). The CDR3 totals 15 residues. The V end lost 3 bases, the J end lost 3 bases, and 15 bases lay between the germline ends. Germline CDR1 is LNHDA and CDR2 is SQIVND (reference sequence). CDR3 coding DNA: TGTGCCAGTAGTATTGGGGGGAGATCAGTCTACGAGCAGTACTTC. It translates to CASSIGGRSVYEQYF.

This chain connects TRBV19 to TRBJ2-3; D is possibly TRBD2 (6 bases). The germline V gene has CDR1 LNHDA and CDR2 SQIVND (reference sequence). This CDR3 is 13 amino acids long. V lost 8 bases to trimming and J lost 10 bases, with 19 bases between them. The CDR3 loop reads CASHNWGERAQYF. CDR3 sequence (DNA): TGTGCCAGTCACAATTGGGGGGAGCGGGCGCAGTATTTT. The whole variable domain, remainder taken from reference TRBV19 and TRBJ2-3, is DGGITQSPKYLFRKEGQNVTLSCEQNLNHDAMYWYRQDPGQGLRLIYYSQIVNDFQKGDIAEGYSVSREKKESFPLTVTSAQKNPTAFYLCASHNWGERAQYFGPGTRLTVL.

V and J are TRBV6-1 and TRBJ1-5; 9 bases are a match to TRBD1. Trimming cost V 10 bases and J 7 bases; bases outside gene matches: 14. The length of the CDR3 is 15 residues. Germline V lookup: CDR1 MNHNS, CDR2 SASEGT. For the CDR3, the DNA is TGTGCCACATTGAGGGGGGACAGGGCAGGGCAGCCCCAGCATTTT. Translated: CATLRGDRAGQPQHF.

This rearrangement joins TRBV4-2 to TRBJ1-2, with TRBD1 matching over 12 bases. Germline assignment: CDR1 LGHNA and CDR2 YNFKEQ. The CDR3 is made up of 15 amino acids. V was clipped by 0 bases and J by 8 bases; unmatched bases: 4. The CDR3: CASSQEGQGASGYTF. The CDR3 DNA reads as TGTGCCAGCAGCCAAGAGGGACAGGGGGCGTCCGGCTACACCTTC.

J is TRBJ1-1 and V is TRBV7-2; 7 bases match TRBD1. Germline-derived CDR1 and CDR2 are SGHTA and FQGNSA. J gave up 4 bases and V 2 bases, and 7 bases lay outside the gene matches. The CDR3 sequence is 15 residues long. In nucleotides, the CDR3 is TGTGCCAGCAGCTTACGGACAGGCCAGGGCACTGAAGCTTTCTTT. This encodes CASSLRTGQGTEAFF. The full variable domain, rest sourced from reference TRBV7-2 and TRBJ1-1, is GAGVSQSPSNKVTEKGKDVELRCDPISGHTALYWYRQSLGQGLEFLIYFQGNSAPDKSGLPSDRFSAERTGGSVSTLTIQRTQQEDSAVYLCASSLRTGQGTEAFFGQGTRLTVV.

This chain uses TRBV28 with TRBJ1-5, with a weak D call TRBD1 (6 bases). Trimming cost V 3 bases and J 12 bases, with 15 bases left between them. CDR1 and CDR2 (germline): MDHEN, SYDVKM. This CDR3 has 13 residues. CDR3 coding DNA: TGTGCCAGCAGTTTCGAACAGGGCCGGCTCCAGCATTTT. Amino acid sequence: CASSFEQGRLQHF.